A single sample gave rise to the 19 T cell receptor beta chains below, sequenced in a study of T-cell memory formation after mild COVID-19. TCRdb passed the 5' RACE reads through MiXCR, listing each CDR3 protein once. The sample has around 320,000 distinct CDR3 sequences; over 11% are singletons. The sequencing input was PBMCs or a T cell subset sorted from them (not recorded which). The receptors stem from a man in his late teens or twenties who had mild COVID-19 (a few samples of this study predate the infection). Cell type and time point are not known.

The sample holds a few counts of this clonotype. This rearrangement joins TRBV5-1 to TRBJ1-5, with 7 bases aligning to TRBD1. CDR1 and CDR2 (germline): SGHRS, YFSETQ. This CDR3 spans 14 amino acids. Trimming at V came to 4 bases and at J to 4 bases, leaving 5 bases not matched to a gene. The CDR3 bases are TGCGCCAGCAGCCCGACAGGGCCGAATCAGCCCCAGCATTTT. As protein: CASSPTGPNQPQHF.

This clonotype came up a few times. This chain uses TRBV6-5 with TRBJ2-2; TRBD1 is a possible D gene (5 bases). Trimming took 2 bases from V and 0 from J, leaving 10 bases between them. The CDR3 has 16 residues. Germline lookup yields CDR1 MNHEY and CDR2 SVGAGI. In DNA, the CDR3 is TGTGCCAGCAGTTACCGACAGCCTTCGAACACCGGGGAGCTGTTTTTT. Amino acids: CASSYRQPSNTGELFF.

The chain links TRBV5-1 to TRBJ1-1; 7 bases map to TRBD1. V lost 4 bases to trimming and J lost 7 bases; unmatched junction nucleotides: 4. The V gene's germline CDR1 is SGHRS and CDR2 YFSETQ. The CDR3 totals 12 residues. The DNA of the CDR3 is TGCGCCAGCAGCCTGCAGGGGGATGAAGCTTTCTTT. Translated, it gives CASSLQGDEAFF.

Only a few counts were recorded for this clonotype. CDR3 residues: CASSQVGPGLAGGISTDTQYF. CDR3 in DNA: TGCGCCAGCAGCCAGGTCGGGCCGGGACTAGCGGGAGGTATTAGCACAGATACGCAGTATTTT. The chain links TRBV4-3 to TRBJ2-3; 15 bases line up with TRBD2. This CDR3 is 21 amino acids long. Germline V gene data show CDR1 as LGHNA and CDR2 as YSLEER. With V trimmed by 3 bases and J by 0 bases, 13 bases remained unmatched.

The V gene is TRBV5-1, the J gene TRBJ2-1; TRBD1 agrees at 8 bases. The CDR3 contains 15 residues. From germline, CDR1 is SGHRS and CDR2 YFSETQ. The ends lost 4 bases at V and 6 bases at J; junction bases unmatched: 9. In DNA, the CDR3 is TGCGCCAGCAGCCCTTCGGACAGGGTCCCCAATGAGCAGTTCTTC. It is translated as CASSPSDRVPNEQFF.

This clonotype appeared a few times. The chain uses TRBV7-9 and TRBJ2-1; 7 positions match TRBD2. J lost 2 bases, V lost 8 bases, and 6 bases had no gene match. The CDR3 extends over 14 amino acids. Germline CDR1 is SEHNR and CDR2 is FQNEAQ (reference sequence). The CDR3 loop reads CASGVGGAYNEQFF. The CDR3 nucleotides are TGTGCCAGCGGAGTGGGGGGGGCCTACAATGAGCAGTTCTTC.

V and J are TRBV6-6 and TRBJ2-3, with D possibly TRBD1 on 7 matching bases. Germline V gene sequence: CDR1 MNHNY, CDR2 SVGAGI (reference sequence). Trimming stripped 7 bases from V and 1 base from J, with 15 bases between. This CDR3 is 15 amino acids long. This CDR3 reads CASIDGGTGTDTQYF. The CDR3 DNA sequence: TGTGCCAGCATCGATGGGGGGACAGGCACAGATACGCAGTATTTT.

This clonotype came up many times. This rearrangement joins TRBV6-5 to TRBJ1-3; unclear D gene. This CDR3 has 12 residues. CDR1 MNHEY and CDR2 SVGAGI come from the germline V gene. V gave up 7 bases and J gave up 2 bases, with 6 bases separating them. CDR3 in amino acids: CASTSAGNTIYF. CDR3 nucleotide sequence: TGTGCCAGCACGTCAGCTGGAAACACCATATATTTT.

The chain has TRBV19 and TRBJ2-3; D is tentatively TRBD1 or TRBD2 (6 bases each). Germline CDR1 is LNHDA and CDR2 is SQIVND (reference sequence). V was pared by 5 bases and J by 3 bases, with 18 bases between. CDR3 length: 16 residues. CDR3 sequence reads: CASSGRDKGRTDTQYF. CDR3 sequence (DNA): TGTGCCAGTAGTGGACGGGACAAGGGGAGGACAGATACGCAGTATTTT.

The V call is TRBV7-9, the J call TRBJ1-6; tentatively, D is TRBD1 (5 bases). The V gene's germline CDR1 is SEHNR and CDR2 FQNEAQ (reference sequence). The CDR3 sequence is 14 residues long. V was pared by 5 bases and J by 8 bases, with 13 bases between. This CDR3 is CASSPGSGDSPLHF. CDR3 coding DNA: TGTGCCAGCAGCCCAGGGAGTGGAGATTCACCCCTCCACTTT.

This clonotype has at least ten counts. The chain employs TRBV7-2 and TRBJ2-4; unclear D gene. Germline CDR1 is SGHTA and CDR2 is FQGNSA. The CDR3 extends over 14 amino acids. Trimming left V 7 bases short and J 0 bases short, with 10 bases between. The DNA of the CDR3 is TGTGCCAGCACCGGCCCCGTAGCCAAAAACATTCAGTACTTC. Its translation is CASTGPVAKNIQYF.

This clonotype was detected a few times. The chain uses TRBV20-1 and TRBJ2-2, with 7 bases that match TRBD1. The V and J ends lost 3 bases and 0 bases, in that order; junction bases with no gene match: 10. Germline V gene lookup returns CDR1 DFQATT and CDR2 SNEGSKA (reference sequence). This CDR3 region has 17 residues. The CDR3 nucleotides are TGCAGTGCTAGGGACCGACAGGGTAGTGCGAACACCGGGGAGCTGTTTTTT. Translation: CSARDRQGSANTGELFF.

This chain uses TRBV4-3 with TRBJ2-1, with unresolved D. The CDR3 contains 16 residues. Germline CDR1 reads LGHNA; CDR2 reads YSLEER. The V end lost 5 bases, the J end lost 0 bases, and 14 bases lay between the germline ends. CDR3 amino acids: CASSSRVFSSYNEQFF. CDR3 coding DNA: TGCGCCAGCAGCAGTCGGGTTTTTAGCTCCTACAATGAGCAGTTCTTC.

This clonotype appeared a few times. V and J are TRBV4-3 and TRBJ2-3; D is uncertain. CDR3 size: 14 residues. The germline V gene has CDR1 LGHNA and CDR2 YSLEER. Trimming took 0 bases from V and 4 from J, leaving 8 bases between them. The CDR3 region is CASSQDGRADTQYF. The CDR3 DNA sequence: TGCGCCAGCAGCCAAGACGGGCGCGCAGATACGCAGTATTTT.

This clonotype was counted ten times or more. V is TRBV7-8 and J is TRBJ2-5; D is unclear. The CDR3 sequence is 15 residues long. The ends were cut back, 2 bases at V and 7 bases at J, with 17 bases in the middle. The V gene's germline CDR1 is SGHVS and CDR2 FQNEAQ. The CDR3 loop reads CASSLSARTIRTQYF. Written as DNA, the CDR3 is TGTGCCAGCAGCTTAAGTGCTAGAACGATTAGGACCCAGTACTTC.

A few counts support this clonotype. The chain uses TRBV7-3 and TRBJ2-3; D unclear. There are 16 residues in the CDR3. Trimming stripped 2 bases from V and 2 bases from J, with 14 bases between. Germline V gene lookup returns CDR1 SGHTA and CDR2 FQGTGA. CDR3 sequence (DNA): TGTGCCAGCAGCTTAGGTGCGAATAGCCTCACAGATACGCAGTATTTT. It is translated as CASSLGANSLTDTQYF.

This clonotype came up many times. The gene calls are TRBV4-1 and TRBJ2-1; D ambiguous. This CDR3 comprises 16 residues. Trimming removed 0 bases from V and 7 bases from J, with 16 bases in between. Germline V CDR1 and CDR2: MGHRA, YSYEKL. CDR3 sequence reads: CASSQEGIGRTNEQFF. CDR3 DNA sequence: TGCGCCAGCAGCCAAGAAGGTATTGGCAGGACGAATGAGCAGTTCTTC.

The chain uses TRBV2 and TRBJ1-4; D remains ambiguous. Germline CDR1 and CDR2: SNHLY and FYNNEI. CDR3 length equals 11 residues. V lost 8 bases and J lost 4, with 5 bases in between. CDR3 region: CASRYNEKLFF. CDR3 nucleotide sequence: TGTGCCAGCCGTTATAATGAAAAACTGTTTTTT.

The chain carries TRBV20-1 and TRBJ1-1, with TRBD1 as a possible D gene (5 bases). The CDR3 contains 12 residues. Germline values: CDR1 DFQATT, CDR2 SNEGSKA (reference sequence). V dropped 6 bases and J dropped 5 bases, with 13 bases sitting between them. The CDR3 region is CSAVGGWTEAFF. CDR3 DNA: TGCAGTGCCGTGGGGGGATGGACTGAAGCTTTCTTT.